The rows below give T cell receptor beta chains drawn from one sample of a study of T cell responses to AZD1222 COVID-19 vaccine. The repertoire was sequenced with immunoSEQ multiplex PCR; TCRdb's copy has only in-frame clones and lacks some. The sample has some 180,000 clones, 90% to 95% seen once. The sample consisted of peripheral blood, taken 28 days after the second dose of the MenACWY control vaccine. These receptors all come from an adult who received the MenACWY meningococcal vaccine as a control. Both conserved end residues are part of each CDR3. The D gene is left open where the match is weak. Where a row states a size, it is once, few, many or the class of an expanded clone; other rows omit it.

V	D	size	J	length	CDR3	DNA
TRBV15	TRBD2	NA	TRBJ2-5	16	CATSRELAGGWETQYF	TGTGCCACCAGCAGAGAACTAGCGGGGGGCTGGGAGACCCAGTACTTC
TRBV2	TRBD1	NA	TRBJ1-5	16	CASSEGDRGWNQPQHF	TGTGCCAGCAGTGAAGGGGACAGGGGGTGGAATCAGCCCCAGCATTTT
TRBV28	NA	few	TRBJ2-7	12	CASWDRSAEQYF	TGTGCCAGCTGGGACCGCTCTGCCGAGCAGTACTTC
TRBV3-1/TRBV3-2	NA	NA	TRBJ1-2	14	CASSQEDKGYGYTF	TGTGCCAGCAGCCAAGAGGACAAGGGCTATGGCTACACCTTC
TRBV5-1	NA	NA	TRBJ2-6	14	CATTGSGGANVLTF	TGCGCCACCACGGGGAGCGGTGGGGCCAACGTCCTGACTTTC
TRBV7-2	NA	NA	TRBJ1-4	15	CASSLEVATNEKLFF	TGTGCCAGCAGCTTAGAAGTTGCAACTAATGAAAAACTGTTTTTT
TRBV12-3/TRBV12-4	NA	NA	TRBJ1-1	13	CASRRGGLTEAFF	TGTGCCAGCAGACGTGGGGGGCTCACTGAAGCTTTCTTT
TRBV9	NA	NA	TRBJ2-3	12	CASALTWDTQYF	TGTGCCAGCGCCTTAACCTGGGATACGCAGTATTTT
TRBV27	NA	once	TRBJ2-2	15	CASSLRTKNTGELFF	TGTGCCAGCAGTTTAAGGACTAAGAACACCGGGGAGCTGTTTTTT
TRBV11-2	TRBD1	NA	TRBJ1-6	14	CASSSTGANSPLHF	TGTGCCAGCAGCTCGACAGGGGCAAATTCACCCCTCCACTTT
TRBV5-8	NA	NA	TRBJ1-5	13	CASDRSPNQPQHF	TGTGCCAGCGACAGGTCGCCTAATCAGCCCCAGCATTTT
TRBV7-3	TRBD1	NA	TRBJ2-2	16	CASSPTGTGGSGELFF	TGTGCCAGCAGCCCAACCGGGACAGGGGGCTCCGGGGAGCTGTTTTTT
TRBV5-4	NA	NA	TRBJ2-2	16	CASSLAGGRSTGELFF	TGTGCCAGCAGCTTGGCTGGGGGTCGAAGCACCGGGGAGCTGTTTTTT
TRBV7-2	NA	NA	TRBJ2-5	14	CASSPELLEETQYF	TGTGCCAGCAGCCCAGAATTATTAGAAGAGACCCAGTACTTC